These 24 T cell receptor beta chains were sequenced from one sample in a study of cytomegalovirus exposure and HLA in healthy donors. The study ran its PCR with 60 Vbeta and 13 Jbeta primers. The table came from immunoSEQ multiplex PCR; TCRdb's copy has only in-frame clones and leaves some out. The sample yields roughly 140,000 clones, approximately 79% seen once. What was sequenced was PBMCs. The receptor set was obtained from a man between 50 and 59 years old in good health and CMV-seropositive.

This rearrangement joins TRBV2 to TRBJ1-5; the D is unclear. The V and J ends lost 4 bases and 6 bases respectively, with 10 bases between them. CDR1 and CDR2 (germline): SNHLY, FYNNEI. The CDR3 covers 13 residues. The CDR3 bases are TGTGCCAGCAGTGCCTGGGAGGGTCAGCCCCAGCATTTT. Its translation is CASSAWEGQPQHF.

In DNA form, the CDR3 reads TGTGCCAGCAGCCTACCCGGGGGGGGCGAGCAGTACTTC. Its translation is CASSLPGGGEQYF. This chain uses TRBV28 with TRBJ2-7, with 8 nucleotides matching TRBD2. There are 13 residues in the CDR3. In germline, CDR1 is MDHEN, CDR2 SYDVKM. The trim removed 6 bases at V and 6 bases at J, leaving 7 bases unmatched.

This rearrangement joins TRBV29-1 to TRBJ2-7; 15 nucleotides line up with TRBD2. The CDR3 sequence is 15 residues long. Germline V lookup: CDR1 SQVTM, CDR2 ANQGSEA. Trimming removed 4 bases from V and 3 bases from J; junction bases left unmatched: 4. Here the CDR3 DNA reads TGCAGCGTTGCTGGACTAGCGGGAGGGAACTACGAGCAGTACTTC. Protein sequence: CSVAGLAGGNYEQYF.

The rearrangement joins TRBV10-3 to TRBJ2-3, with D possibly being TRBD2 (7 bases). V dropped 4 bases and J dropped 3 bases, with 20 bases sitting between them. The germline CDR1 and CDR2 sequences are ENHRY and SYGVKD. The CDR3 consists of 17 residues. CDR3 coding DNA: TGTGCCATCAGTGCCCAACGAGGGGGAGGGCCAACAGATACGCAGTATTTT. It specifies CAISAQRGGGPTDTQYF.

As DNA, the CDR3 is TGTGCCATCAGTGAGACGAGTAGCGGGAGCTACGAGCAGTACTTC. Translation gives CAISETSSGSYEQYF. V is TRBV10-3 and J is TRBJ2-7, with 9 bases lining up with TRBD2. The CDR3 is 15 amino acids. Germline CDR1 is ENHRY and CDR2 is SYGVKD. V lost 2 bases, J lost 3 bases, and 5 bases stayed unmatched.

V gene TRBV28 combines with J gene TRBJ2-7; TRBD1 matches 9 bases. This CDR3 comprises 19 residues. The trim removed 4 bases at V and 2 bases at J, leaving 18 bases unmatched. The germline V gene has CDR1 MDHEN and CDR2 SYDVKM. The CDR3 region is CASSSVTGGYDSLPYEQYF. CDR3 DNA sequence: TGTGCCAGCAGTTCCGTTACAGGGGGCTACGATTCACTTCCCTACGAGCAGTACTTC.

This clone appeared once. This rearrangement joins TRBV5-1 to TRBJ2-6; D might be TRBD1 (6 bases). This CDR3 region has 14 residues. V shed 7 bases and J shed 2 bases, with 10 bases lying between them. Germline V CDR1 and CDR2: SGHRS, YFSETQ. CDR3 in amino acids: CASVQGPGANVLTF. CDR3 DNA: TGCGCCAGCGTACAGGGACCTGGGGCCAACGTCCTGACTTTC. The whole variable domain, filled in from reference TRBV5-1 and TRBJ2-6, reads KAGVTQTPRYLIKTRGQQVTLSCSPISGHRSVSWYQQTPGQGLQFLFEYFSETQRNKGNFPGRFSGRQFSNSRSEMNVSTLELGDSALYLCASVQGPGANVLTFGAGSRLTVL.

The CDR3 DNA is TGCGCCAGCAGCAGGGGACAGGGGGCGGGTGAGACCCAGTACTTC. This sequence encodes CASSRGQGAGETQYF. The genes are TRBV5-1 and TRBJ2-5; 12 bases are shared with TRBD1. Germline CDR1 is SGHRS and CDR2 is YFSETQ. CDR3 length equals 15 residues. Unmatched junction bases numbered 6, after V lost 4 bases and J lost 5 bases.

The chain recombines TRBV6-4 with TRBJ2-3; D may be TRBD2 (6 bases). Germline V CDR1 and CDR2: MRHNA, SNTAGT. The CDR3 has 14 residues. The germline V and J ends were trimmed by 5 bases and 2 bases, with 11 bases remaining between them. CDR3 coding DNA: TGTGCCAGCAGTTATGGGGAGGACACAGATACGCAGTATTTT. Protein: CASSYGEDTDTQYF.

This sequence joins TRBV10-3 and TRBJ2-4; 7 bases agree with TRBD2. V shed 0 bases and J 8 bases; nucleotides not matched to a gene: 4. This CDR3 spans 14 amino acids. In germline, CDR1 is ENHRY, CDR2 SYGVKD. CDR3 in amino acids: CAISESSGGDIQYF. Written as DNA, the CDR3 is TGTGCCATCAGTGAGTCATCGGGAGGCGACATTCAGTACTTC.

The chain combines TRBV11-3 with TRBJ1-1; 9 positions match TRBD1. Trimming removed 5 bases from V and 1 base from J; junction bases left unmatched: 5. Per the germline V gene, CDR1 is SGHNT and CDR2 is YENEEA. This CDR3 contains 15 residues. The chain's CDR3 is CASSQGQGRNTEAFF. As DNA, the CDR3 is TGTGCCAGCAGCCAAGGACAGGGGCGGAACACTGAAGCTTTCTTT.

V gene TRBV5-6 combines with J gene TRBJ1-6; possible D gene TRBD1, 6 bases. Trimming shortened V by 2 bases and J by 7 bases, and 10 bases separated the two germline ends. The CDR3 covers 14 residues. In germline, CDR1 is SGHDT, CDR2 YYEEEE. The CDR3 sequence: CASSLRGINSPLHF. The CDR3 coding sequence is TGTGCCAGCAGCTTAAGGGGGATAAATTCACCCCTCCACTTT.

This chain connects TRBV5-6 to TRBJ2-2, with a weak D call TRBD2 (5 bases). Per germline, CDR1 SGHDT and CDR2 YYEEEE. V was cut by 4 bases and J by 6 bases, with 13 bases left in between. The CDR3 loop spans 14 amino acids. The CDR3 coding sequence is TGTGCCAGCAGCCGTCGAGGAGGATCCGGGGAGCTGTTTTTT. This gives the protein CASSRRGGSGELFF.

The V gene is TRBV27, the J gene TRBJ2-7; 8 bases agree with TRBD1. With V trimmed by 5 bases and J by 4 bases, 13 bases remained unmatched. Germline V CDR1 and CDR2: MNHEY, SMNVEV (reference sequence). This CDR3 contains 16 residues. CDR3 bases: TGTGCCAGCAGTCGGGAGACCGGGACAGGACTATACGAGCAGTACTTC. Translating gives CASSRETGTGLYEQYF.

The chain carries TRBV4-2 and TRBJ2-7; TRBD1 is a possible D gene (6 bases). Trimming took 0 bases from V and 2 from J, leaving 14 bases between them. Germline V gene data show CDR1 as LGHNA and CDR2 as YNFKEQ. The CDR3 has 16 residues. The CDR3 DNA follows: TGTGCCAGCAGCCAAGAGGGAAGGGGGAGTGCCTACGAGCAGTACTTC. Amino acid sequence: CASSQEGRGSAYEQYF.

V is TRBV4-1 and J is TRBJ1-1; 8 bases map to TRBD1. V dropped 4 bases and J dropped 8; count of bases not matched to a gene: 6. The CDR3 has 13 amino acids. The germline V gene encodes CDR1 MGHRA and CDR2 YSYEKL. CDR3 nucleotides: TGCGCCAGCAGCCTCGGACAGGGCGCCGAAGCTTTCTTT. It encodes CASSLGQGAEAFF.

V is TRBV5-1 and J is TRBJ2-7; TRBD2 matches 10 bases. This CDR3 comprises 16 residues. CDR1 and CDR2 from the germline V gene are SGHRS and YFSETQ. J gave up 0 bases and V 2 bases, and 5 bases lay outside the gene matches. The CDR3 region is CASSLRASGSSYEQYF. For the CDR3, the DNA is TGCGCCAGCAGCTTAAGGGCTAGCGGGAGCTCCTACGAGCAGTACTTC.

The chain has TRBV9 and TRBJ1-6, with TRBD1 matching over 7 bases. The germline V gene has CDR1 SGDLS and CDR2 YYNGEE. V lost 3 bases, J lost 10 bases, and 10 bases stayed unmatched. This CDR3 is built from 15 residues. Written as DNA, the CDR3 is TGTGCCAGCAGCGGATTAGACAGGGATTCATCACCCCTCCACTTT. Residues: CASSGLDRDSSPLHF. Filled out from reference TRBV9 and TRBJ1-6, the complete variable domain reads DSGVTQTPKHLITATGQRVTLRCSPRSGDLSVYWYQQSLDQGLQFLIQYYNGEERAKGNILERFSAQQFPDLHSELNLSSLELGDSALYFCASSGLDRDSSPLHFGNGTRLTVT.

The chain links TRBV19 to TRBJ1-2, with 8 positions matching TRBD1. CDR3 length equals 16 residues. Trimming at V came to 3 bases and at J to 7 bases, leaving 13 bases not matched to a gene. Germline V lookup: CDR1 LNHDA, CDR2 SQIVND (reference sequence). The CDR3 loop reads CASSIPGTGDGGGYTF. The DNA of the CDR3 is TGTGCCAGTAGTATCCCAGGGACAGGTGATGGCGGTGGCTACACCTTC. Supplemented by reference TRBV19 and TRBJ1-2, the full variable domain reads DGGITQSPKYLFRKEGQNVTLSCEQNLNHDAMYWYRQDPGQGLRLIYYSQIVNDFQKGDIAEGYSVSREKKESFPLTVTSAQKNPTAFYLCASSIPGTGDGGGYTFGSGTRLTVV.

V usage is TRBV11-3 and J usage is TRBJ2-1, with 10 nucleotides matching TRBD2. Looked up from germline, CDR1 is SGHNT and CDR2 is YENEEA. The CDR3 is 18 amino acids. Germline trimming cut 0 bases from V and 0 bases from J; bases unmatched to any gene: 5. The CDR3 sequence: CASSLDLSGRASYNEQFF. For the CDR3, the DNA is TGTGCCAGCAGCTTAGATCTAAGCGGGAGGGCCTCCTACAATGAGCAGTTCTTC.

This clone was seen just once. The V and J genes are TRBV27 and TRBJ2-7, with 7 bases lining up with TRBD1. Germline CDR1 is MNHEY and CDR2 is SMNVEV (reference sequence). V trimming: 7 bases; J trimming: 2 bases; junction bases outside the gene matches: 11. This CDR3 has 15 residues. This chain's CDR3 is CASTLRTGHPYEQYF. The DNA of the CDR3 is TGTGCCAGCACCCTACGGACAGGTCATCCCTACGAGCAGTACTTC.

This clone occurred once. The chain uses TRBV7-6 and TRBJ2-1; TRBD2 agrees at 12 bases. With 5 bases clipped from V and 8 bases from J, the junction kept 7 bases outside the gene matches. This CDR3 contains 15 residues. Germline loops: CDR1 SGHVS, CDR2 FNYEAQ. The CDR3 loop is CASSQLAGGLYEQFF. Written as DNA, the CDR3 is TGTGCCAGCAGCCAACTAGCGGGAGGATTGTATGAGCAGTTCTTC. The whole variable domain, remainder taken from reference TRBV7-6 and TRBJ2-1, is GAGVSQSPRYKVTKRGQDVALRCDPISGHVSLYWYRQALGQGPEFLTYFNYEAQQDKSGLPNDRFSAERPEGSISTLTIQRTEQRDSAMYRCASSQLAGGLYEQFFGPGTRLTVL.

V gene TRBV7-2 combines with J gene TRBJ2-7, with D possibly matching TRBD2 (5 bases). The CDR3 is 17 amino acids. Looked up from germline, CDR1 is SGHTA and CDR2 is FQGNSA. V gave up 4 bases and J gave up 1 base, with 20 bases separating them. CDR3: CASSYPEDWEISYEQYF. The CDR3 coding sequence is TGTGCCAGCAGCTACCCTGAGGACTGGGAGATATCCTACGAGCAGTACTTC. Variable domain in full (rest from reference TRBV7-2 and TRBJ2-7): GAGVSQSPSNKVTEKGKDVELRCDPISGHTALYWYRQSLGQGLEFLIYFQGNSAPDKSGLPSDRFSAERTGGSVSTLTIQRTQQEDSAVYLCASSYPEDWEISYEQYFGPGTRLTVT.

CDR3 bases: TGTGCCAGCAGTCCCGTACGCGGGATCACAGATACGCAGTATTTT. As protein: CASSPVRGITDTQYF. The V gene is TRBV27, the J gene TRBJ2-3, with a weak D call TRBD2 (6 bases). There are 15 residues in the CDR3. Germline assignment: CDR1 MNHEY and CDR2 SMNVEV (reference sequence). Deletions cut 5 bases from V and 2 bases from J, with 14 bases between.